The clone carrying this T cell receptor (beta chain) has just one count. This record belongs to a study of OX40 agonist ivuxolimab in advanced cancers. Whole-study context: Roughly two fifths of patients had received prior checkpoint inhibitor therapy.

Germline V gene lookup returns CDR1 MNHNY and CDR2 SVGAGI (reference sequence). V was trimmed by 6 bases and J by 13 bases, leaving 15 bases between them. The CDR3 runs to 12 residues. Sequencing was performed with immunoSEQ multiplex PCR; in TCRdb, only in-frame clones are kept and a portion is missing. This sample has more than 60,000 clones, with roughly four fifths found just once. The specimen comprised CD4+ or CD8+ T cells sorted from blood, sampled in a trial of the OX40 agonist ivuxolimab. This sequence joins TRBV6-6 and TRBJ2-2; D not resolved. This TCR was recovered from an adult with an advanced solid tumor such as melanoma, head and neck, liver or kidney cancer. Here the CDR3 reads CASSPRAGVLFF. The CDR3 nucleotides are TGTGCCAGCAGCCCCCGGGCAGGTGTGCTGTTTTTT.